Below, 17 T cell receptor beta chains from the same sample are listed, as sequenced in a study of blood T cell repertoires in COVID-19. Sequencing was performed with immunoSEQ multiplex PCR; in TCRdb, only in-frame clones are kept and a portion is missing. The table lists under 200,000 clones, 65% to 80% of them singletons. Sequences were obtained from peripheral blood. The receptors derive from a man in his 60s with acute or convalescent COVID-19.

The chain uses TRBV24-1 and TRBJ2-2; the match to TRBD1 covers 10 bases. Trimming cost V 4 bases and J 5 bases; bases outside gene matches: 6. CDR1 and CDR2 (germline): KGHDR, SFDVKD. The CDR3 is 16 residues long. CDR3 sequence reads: CATSEPRDRGTGELFF. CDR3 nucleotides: TGTGCCACCAGTGAACCCCGGGACAGGGGTACCGGGGAGCTGTTTTTT.

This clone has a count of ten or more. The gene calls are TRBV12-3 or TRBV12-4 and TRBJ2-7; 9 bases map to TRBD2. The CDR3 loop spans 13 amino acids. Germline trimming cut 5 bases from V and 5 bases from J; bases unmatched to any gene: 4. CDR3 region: CASSAGGIDEQYF. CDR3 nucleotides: TGTGCCAGCAGTGCGGGGGGGATCGACGAGCAGTACTTC.

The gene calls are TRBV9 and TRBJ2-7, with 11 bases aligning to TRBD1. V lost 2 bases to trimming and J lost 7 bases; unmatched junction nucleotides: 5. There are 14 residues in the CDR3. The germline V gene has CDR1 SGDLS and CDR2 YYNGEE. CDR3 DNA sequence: TGTGCCAGCAGCGTCGGGACAGGGGGTGGGGAGCAGTACTTC. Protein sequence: CASSVGTGGGEQYF.

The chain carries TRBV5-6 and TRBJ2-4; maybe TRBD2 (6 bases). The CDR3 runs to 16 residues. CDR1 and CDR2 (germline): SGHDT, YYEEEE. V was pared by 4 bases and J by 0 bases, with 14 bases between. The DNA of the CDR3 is TGTGCCAGCAGCCCCGGGACGGGAGAAGCCAAAAACATTCAGTACTTC. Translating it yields CASSPGTGEAKNIQYF.

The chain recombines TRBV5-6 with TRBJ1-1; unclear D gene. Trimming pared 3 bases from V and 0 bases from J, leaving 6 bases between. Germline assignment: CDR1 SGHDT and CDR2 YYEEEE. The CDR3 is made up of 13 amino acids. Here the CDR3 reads CASSSGVNTEAFF. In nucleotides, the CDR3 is TGTGCCAGCAGCTCCGGGGTGAACACTGAAGCTTTCTTT.

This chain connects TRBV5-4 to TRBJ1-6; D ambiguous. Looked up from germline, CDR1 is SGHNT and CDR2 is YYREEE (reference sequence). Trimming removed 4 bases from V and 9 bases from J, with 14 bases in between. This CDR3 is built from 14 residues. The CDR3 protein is CASSSGLGGSPLHF. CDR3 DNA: TGTGCCAGCAGCAGCGGCTTGGGTGGTTCACCCCTCCACTTT.

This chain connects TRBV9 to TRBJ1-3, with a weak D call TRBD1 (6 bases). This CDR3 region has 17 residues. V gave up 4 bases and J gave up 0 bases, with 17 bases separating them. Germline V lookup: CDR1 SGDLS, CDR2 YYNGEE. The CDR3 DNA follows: TGTGCCAGCAGCCCGACGACAGGAATCAGCTCTGGAAACACCATATATTTT. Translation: CASSPTTGISSGNTIYF.

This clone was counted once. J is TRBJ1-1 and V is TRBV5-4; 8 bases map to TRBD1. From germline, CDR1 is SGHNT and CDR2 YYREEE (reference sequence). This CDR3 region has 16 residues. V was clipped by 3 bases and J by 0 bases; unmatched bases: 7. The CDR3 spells CASSWNRGSMNTEAFF. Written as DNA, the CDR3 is TGTGCCAGCAGCTGGAACAGGGGGTCCATGAACACTGAAGCTTTCTTT.

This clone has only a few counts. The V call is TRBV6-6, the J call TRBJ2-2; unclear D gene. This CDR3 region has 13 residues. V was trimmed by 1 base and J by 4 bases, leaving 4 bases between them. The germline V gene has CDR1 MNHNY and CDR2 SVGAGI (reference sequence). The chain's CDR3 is CASSYLVTGELFF. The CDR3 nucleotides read TGTGCCAGCAGTTACTTAGTCACCGGGGAGCTGTTTTTT.

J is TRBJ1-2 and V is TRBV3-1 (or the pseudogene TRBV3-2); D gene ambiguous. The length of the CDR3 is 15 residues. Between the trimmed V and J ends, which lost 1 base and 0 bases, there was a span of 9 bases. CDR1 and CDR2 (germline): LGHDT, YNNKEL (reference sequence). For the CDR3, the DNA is TGTGCCAGCAGCCAAGTTCCCGGGACTAACTATGGCTACACCTTC. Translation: CASSQVPGTNYGYTF.

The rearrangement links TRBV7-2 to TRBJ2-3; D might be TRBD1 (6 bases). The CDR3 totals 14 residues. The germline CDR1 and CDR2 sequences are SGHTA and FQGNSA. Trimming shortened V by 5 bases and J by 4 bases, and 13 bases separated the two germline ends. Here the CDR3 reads CASSPTGFPDTQYF. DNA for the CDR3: TGTGCCAGCAGCCCTACAGGGTTCCCAGATACGCAGTATTTT. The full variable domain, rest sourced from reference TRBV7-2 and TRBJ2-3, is GAGVSQSPSNKVTEKGKDVELRCDPISGHTALYWYRQSLGQGLEFLIYFQGNSAPDKSGLPSDRFSAERTGGSVSTLTIQRTQQEDSAVYLCASSPTGFPDTQYFGPGTRLTVL.

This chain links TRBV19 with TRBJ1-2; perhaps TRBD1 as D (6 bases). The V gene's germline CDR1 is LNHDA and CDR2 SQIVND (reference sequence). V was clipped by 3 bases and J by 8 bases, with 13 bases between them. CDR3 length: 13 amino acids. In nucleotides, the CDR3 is TGTGCCAGTAGTATTCGACAGGTTGGAGGCTACACCTTC. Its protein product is CASSIRQVGGYTF.

The CDR3 DNA is TGTGCCAGCAGCCAAGGACAGTGGGCAGGGACCCAGTACTTC. Protein product: CASSQGQWAGTQYF. V usage is TRBV3-1 (or the pseudogene TRBV3-2) and J usage is TRBJ2-5; maybe TRBD1 (5 bases). The CDR3 spans 14 residues. Looked up from germline, CDR1 is LGHDT and CDR2 is YNNKEL (reference sequence). V was cut by 1 base and J by 7 bases, with 13 bases left in between.

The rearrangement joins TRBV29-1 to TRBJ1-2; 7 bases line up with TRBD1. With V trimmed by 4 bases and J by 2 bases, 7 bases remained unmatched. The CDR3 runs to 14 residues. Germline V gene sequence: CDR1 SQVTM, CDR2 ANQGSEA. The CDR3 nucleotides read TGCAGCGTTGGGGTACAACAGGGGAACTATGGCTACACCTTC. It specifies CSVGVQQGNYGYTF.

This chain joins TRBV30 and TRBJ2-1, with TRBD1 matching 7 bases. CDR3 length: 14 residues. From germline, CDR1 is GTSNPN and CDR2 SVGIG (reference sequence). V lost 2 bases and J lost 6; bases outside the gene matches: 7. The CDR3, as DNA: TGTGCCTGGAGTAGAGGGGGCACATCCAATGAGCAGTTCTTC. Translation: CAWSRGGTSNEQFF.

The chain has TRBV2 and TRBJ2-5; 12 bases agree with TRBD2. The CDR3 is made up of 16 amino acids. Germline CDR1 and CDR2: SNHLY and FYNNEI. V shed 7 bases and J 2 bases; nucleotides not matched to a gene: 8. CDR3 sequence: CASTGGLAGTQETQYF. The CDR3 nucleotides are TGTGCCAGCACGGGTGGACTAGCGGGGACTCAAGAGACCCAGTACTTC. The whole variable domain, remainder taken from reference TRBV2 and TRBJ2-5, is EPEVTQTPSHQVTQMGQEVILRCVPISNHLYFYWYRQILGQKVEFLVSFYNNEISEKSEIFDDQFSVERPDGSNFTLKIRSTKLEDSAMYFCASTGGLAGTQETQYFGPGTRLLVL.

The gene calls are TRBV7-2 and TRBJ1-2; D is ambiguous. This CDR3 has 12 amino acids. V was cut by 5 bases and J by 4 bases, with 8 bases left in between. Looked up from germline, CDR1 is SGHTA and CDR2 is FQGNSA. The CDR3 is CASSPNSYGYTF. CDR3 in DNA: TGTGCCAGCAGCCCAAACAGCTATGGCTACACCTTC.